A single sample gave rise to the 19 T cell receptor beta chains below, sequenced in a study of blood T cell repertoires in COVID-19. TCRdb's table, derived via immunoSEQ multiplex PCR, lists solely in-frame clones and lacks some. This sample yields 200,000 to 250,000 clones, of which nearly 90% are seen a single time; approximately 15% belongs to the top ten. The sequencing input was PBMCs or T cells enriched from blood (not recorded which). These receptors all stem from a young man who had been exposed to COVID-19.

The V and J genes are TRBV11-2 and TRBJ1-1; D ambiguous. Trimming took 4 bases from V and 1 from J, leaving 10 bases between them. CDR1 is SGHAT, CDR2 FQNNGV, per germline. CDR3 length: 14 amino acids. The CDR3, as DNA: TGTGCCAGCAGCTCCACAGACGGGAACACTGAAGCTTTCTTT. Residues: CASSSTDGNTEAFF.

The chain is built from TRBV4-1 and TRBJ2-1; TRBD2 is a possible D gene (6 bases). CDR3 length: 14 residues. Trimming took off 0 bases at V and 9 bases at J, with 12 bases between the two ends. Germline V gene sequence: CDR1 MGHRA, CDR2 YSYEKL. CDR3 DNA sequence: TGCGCCAGCAGCCAAGAGCCCCACGGGGGTGAGCAGTTCTTC. Encoded protein: CASSQEPHGGEQFF.

The CDR3 DNA sequence: TGTGCCAGCGCCCTAGAAGGGAGCTCTGGAAACACCATATATTTT. It specifies CASALEGSSGNTIYF. The chain combines TRBV6-5 with TRBJ1-3, with D unclear. V was pared by 8 bases and J by 0 bases, with 14 bases between. Germline V gives CDR1 MNHEY, CDR2 SVGAGI. CDR3 length: 15 amino acids.

The chain is built from TRBV20-1 and TRBJ2-5; D might be TRBD1 (6 bases). Germline-derived CDR1 and CDR2 are DFQATT and SNEGSKA (reference sequence). The CDR3 contains 13 residues. The CDR3 region is CRASRGLGETQYF. In DNA form, the CDR3 reads TGCAGAGCAAGTAGGGGGTTGGGGGAGACCCAGTACTTC.

V usage is TRBV7-8 and J usage is TRBJ2-1; 15 bases fit TRBD2. Trimming took 4 bases from V and 0 from J; bases not matched to a gene: 1. Germline assignment: CDR1 SGHVS and CDR2 FQNEAQ. CDR3 size: 17 residues. The CDR3 DNA reads as TGTGCCAGCAGCTGGACTAGCGGGGGGGGCTCCTACAATGAGCAGTTCTTC. Its translation is CASSWTSGGGSYNEQFF.

The rearrangement joins TRBV28 to TRBJ1-2; TRBD1 aligns across 8 bases. Losses at the gene ends were 5 bases for V and 5 bases for J; bases not matched to a gene: 7. The CDR3 is 14 amino acids. Germline-derived CDR1 and CDR2 are MDHEN and SYDVKM. In DNA form, the CDR3 reads TGTGCCAGCAGTCCCAGGGGGCAGAGTTATGGCTACACCTTC. It encodes CASSPRGQSYGYTF.

The gene calls are TRBV4-3 and TRBJ1-5; unclear D gene. This CDR3 has 13 amino acids. V was shortened by 0 bases and J by 5 bases, with 5 bases between the two germline ends. CDR1 is LGHNA, CDR2 YSLEER, per germline. In DNA form, the CDR3 reads TGCGCCAGCAGCCAAGATCGGGATCAGCCCCAGCATTTT. This codes for CASSQDRDQPQHF.

The V gene is TRBV4-1, the J gene TRBJ2-3; 8 bases fit TRBD2. Germline V gene sequence: CDR1 MGHRA, CDR2 YSYEKL. The CDR3 consists of 15 residues. The V and J ends lost 2 bases and 5 bases, in that order; junction bases with no gene match: 6. The CDR3 reads CASSQTGGLEDTQYF. The CDR3 DNA follows: TGCGCCAGCAGCCAAACGGGGGGGCTGGAAGATACGCAGTATTTT.

V is TRBV6-5 and J is TRBJ1-2; no reliable D call. V gave up 6 bases and J gave up 4 bases, with 12 bases separating them. The CDR3 extends over 13 amino acids. The germline V gene encodes CDR1 MNHEY and CDR2 SVGAGI. In nucleotides, the CDR3 is TGTGCCAGCAGGGGCCCTTTGGCCTATGGCTACACCTTC. Its translation: CASRGPLAYGYTF.

The V call is TRBV2, the J call TRBJ1-2; 7 bases fit TRBD1. Looked up from germline, CDR1 is SNHLY and CDR2 is FYNNEI. V lost 5 bases, J lost 4 bases, and 10 bases stayed unmatched. The CDR3 runs to 15 residues. Here the CDR3 reads CASSLSGGRIYGYTF. The CDR3 DNA is TGTGCCAGCAGTCTCTCAGGGGGGAGGATCTATGGCTACACCTTC.

The chain recombines TRBV7-9 with TRBJ2-7, with D perhaps matching TRBD1 (6 bases). The germline V and J ends were trimmed by 10 bases and 1 base, with 8 bases remaining between them. The CDR3 spans 11 residues. Germline V CDR1 and CDR2: SEHNR, FQNEAQ (reference sequence). The CDR3 nucleotides read TGTGCCATAGGGGGTTCCTACGAGCAGTACTTC. Translated, it gives CAIGGSYEQYF.

The chain has TRBV7-9 and TRBJ2-5; D possibly corresponds to TRBD1 (5 bases). Per germline, CDR1 SEHNR and CDR2 FQNEAQ (reference sequence). Trimming pared 1 base from V and 7 bases from J, leaving 10 bases between. CDR3 length equals 13 residues. CDR3 in amino acids: CASSLGWQGTQYF. Written as DNA, the CDR3 is TGTGCCAGCAGCTTAGGGTGGCAGGGGACCCAGTACTTC.

The chain recombines TRBV5-4 with TRBJ2-3; TRBD2 agrees at 11 bases. J lost 7 bases, V lost 2 bases, and 12 bases had no gene match. The CDR3 runs to 17 residues. Per the germline V gene, CDR1 is SGHNT and CDR2 is YYREEE (reference sequence). CDR3 nucleotides: TGTGCCAGCAGCTTTTTAGCGGGGGGGCCAGAGTTTCATACGCAGTATTTT. Translated, it gives CASSFLAGGPEFHTQYF.

The chain couples TRBV23-1 to TRBJ2-2, with D possibly TRBD2 on 5 matching bases. Being an ORF, TRBV23-1 has a function that is uncertain. The V and J ends lost 3 bases and 6 bases respectively, with 23 bases between them. CDR3 length: 18 residues. The CDR3 nucleotides read TGCGCCAGCAGTCATTGCGGGCCTTCGGGCAAAACCCCCGGGGAGCTGTTTTTT. Its translation is CASSHCGPSGKTPGELFF.

This chain uses TRBV5-4 with TRBJ2-1; 11 nucleotides match TRBD2. This CDR3 has 15 amino acids. The J segment lost 9 bases and the V segment lost 3 bases, leaving 8 bases of the junction unmatched. Germline V CDR1 and CDR2: SGHNT, YYREEE (reference sequence). The DNA for the CDR3 is TGTGCCAGCAGCTCAATAGCGGGGGGGCGCAGTGAGCAGTTCTTC. Translation: CASSSIAGGRSEQFF.

The rearrangement uses TRBV9 and TRBJ1-1, with D possibly matching TRBD1 (5 bases). Germline CDR1 is SGDLS and CDR2 is YYNGEE. V lost 2 bases to trimming and J lost 4 bases, with 9 bases between them. CDR3 size: 13 residues. The CDR3 reads CASSVQGGTEAFF. CDR3 DNA: TGTGCCAGCAGCGTCCAGGGAGGCACTGAAGCTTTCTTT.

The gene calls are TRBV19 and TRBJ2-1; D is perhaps TRBD2 (5 bases). Germline lookup yields CDR1 LNHDA and CDR2 SQIVND (reference sequence). The ends were cut back, 8 bases at V and 7 bases at J, with 18 bases in the middle. The length of the CDR3 is 14 residues. The CDR3 region is CASQTQVGGNEQFF. CDR3 nucleotide sequence: TGTGCCAGTCAGACCCAGGTAGGAGGAAATGAGCAGTTCTTC.

The rearrangement links TRBV4-1 to TRBJ1-5; D gene unclear. Trimming removed 2 bases at V and 7 bases at J, with 12 bases between. There are 14 residues in the CDR3. The germline V gene has CDR1 MGHRA and CDR2 YSYEKL. CDR3 bases: TGCGCCAGCAGCCAATTGGTAGAGGCACAGCCCCAGCATTTT. This translates into CASSQLVEAQPQHF.

This clone showed up just once. The rearrangement links TRBV25-1 to TRBJ1-5; D may be TRBD1 (6 bases). V shed 8 bases and J shed 7 bases, with 12 bases lying between them. The length of the CDR3 is 12 residues. The germline gives CDR1 MGHDK, CDR2 SYGVNS. The CDR3 DNA sequence: TGTGCCAGCCAAGGGGGTCGACAGCCCCAGCATTTT. It is translated as CASQGGRQPQHF.